These 18 T cell receptor beta chains share one sample of origin, sequenced in a study of cytomegalovirus exposure and HLA in healthy donors. Profiling relied on immunoSEQ multiplex PCR, and the TCRdb table lists in-frame clones only, not all of them. The data contain over 250,000 clones, approximately 83% of them singletons. Sequenced material: PBMCs. The receptors here all came from a woman younger than 35 in good health and CMV-seronegative.

The chain employs TRBV19 and TRBJ1-2; D is uncertain. V was shortened by 4 bases and J by 4 bases, with 10 bases between the two germline ends. The CDR3 sequence is 13 residues long. The V gene's germline CDR1 is LNHDA and CDR2 SQIVND (reference sequence). The CDR3 sequence is CASSTREAYGYTF. CDR3 DNA sequence: TGTGCCAGTAGTACTCGGGAGGCCTATGGCTACACCTTC.

Turning to this clone: Other DNA sequences of this sample code for an identical CDR3. V and J are TRBV7-9 and TRBJ2-7; D is perhaps TRBD1 (6 bases). The germline CDR1 and CDR2 sequences are SEHNR and FQNEAQ (reference sequence). The CDR3 extends over 12 amino acids. Trimming took off 3 bases at V and 6 bases at J, with 9 bases between the two ends. CDR3 bases: TGTGCCAGCAGCTTGTCAGGGGCCGAGCAGTACTTC. This translates into CASSLSGAEQYF.

V usage is TRBV7-2 and J usage is TRBJ2-1; D is undetermined. Germline CDR1 SGHTA, CDR2 FQGNSA. CDR3 length: 16 amino acids. The V end lost 0 bases, the J end lost 1 base, and 10 bases lay between the germline ends. CDR3 bases: TGTGCCAGCAGCTTAGCCCCGGGTAGGTCCTACAATGAGCAGTTCTTC. Protein: CASSLAPGRSYNEQFF.

The count of this clone is one. The V call is TRBV4-1, the J call TRBJ1-1; D unresolved. The CDR3 spans 12 residues. Germline CDR1 is MGHRA and CDR2 is YSYEKL. V shed 6 bases and J shed 5 bases, with 10 bases lying between them. The CDR3 coding sequence is TGCGCCAGCAGTGCAGAGGTTACTGAAGCTTTCTTT. Protein sequence: CASSAEVTEAFF.

The V and J genes are TRBV5-4 and TRBJ1-6, with a weak D call TRBD1 (6 bases). Per germline, CDR1 SGHNT and CDR2 YYREEE (reference sequence). The CDR3 covers 14 residues. Trimming removed 4 bases from V and 6 bases from J, with 11 bases in between. The CDR3 is CASSIDRTNSPLHF. CDR3 nucleotide sequence: TGTGCCAGCAGCATCGACAGGACTAATTCACCCCTCCACTTT.

V gene TRBV30 combines with J gene TRBJ2-3; D gene unclear. The CDR3 length is 14 residues. Germline CDR1 GTSNPN, CDR2 SVGIG (reference sequence). The V gene lost 0 bases and the J gene lost 0 bases, with 7 bases spanning the gap. The CDR3 bases are TGTGCCTGGAGTGTGTCTTCGAGCACAGATACGCAGTATTTT. Its translation: CAWSVSSSTDTQYF.

The rearrangement links TRBV5-6 to TRBJ1-5; D remains unclear. This CDR3 spans 12 amino acids. Trimming pared 3 bases from V and 7 bases from J, leaving 8 bases between. Germline V gene sequence: CDR1 SGHDT, CDR2 YYEEEE. CDR3 in amino acids: CASSSSSQPQHF. The CDR3 bases are TGTGCCAGCAGCTCATCTAGCCAGCCCCAGCATTTT.

The chain joins TRBV7-2 to TRBJ2-7, with 11 bases lining up with TRBD2. CDR1 and CDR2 (germline): SGHTA, FQGNSA. V was clipped by 5 bases and J by 1 base; unmatched bases: 7. There are 16 residues in the CDR3. CDR3 bases: TGTGCCAGCAGCCTTGGGCTAGCGGGAGGATCCTACGAGCAGTACTTC. Amino acid sequence: CASSLGLAGGSYEQYF.

This chain joins TRBV2 and TRBJ1-2, with 12 bases lining up with TRBD1. Germline lookup yields CDR1 SNHLY and CDR2 FYNNEI. The junction had 5 bases not matched to a gene; V was cut back by 1 base and J by 8 bases. There are 15 residues in the CDR3. The CDR3 is CASSEEWDRGLGYTF. Here the CDR3 DNA reads TGTGCCAGCAGTGAAGAATGGGACAGGGGGCTGGGCTACACCTTC.

The chain combines TRBV30 with TRBJ1-2, with 7 bases fitting TRBD1. Germline loops: CDR1 GTSNPN, CDR2 SVGIG (reference sequence). The CDR3 sequence is 13 residues long. The trim removed 3 bases at V and 4 bases at J, leaving 5 bases unmatched. In DNA, the CDR3 is TGTGCCTGGAGGGCGACAGGGAGCTATGGCTACACCTTC. Protein product: CAWRATGSYGYTF.

This chain joins TRBV7-3 and TRBJ2-7, with 10 bases identical to TRBD1. CDR3 length: 14 residues. In germline, CDR1 is SGHTA, CDR2 FQGTGA. The trim removed 5 bases at V and 9 bases at J, leaving 10 bases unmatched. CDR3 nucleotides: TGTGCCAGCAGCGGAACCGGGACAGGGGAAAGGCAGTACTTC. This translates into CASSGTGTGERQYF.

V gene TRBV23-1 combines with J gene TRBJ2-6; maybe TRBD1 (6 bases). TRBV23-1 is sorted into the ORF group, with uncertain function. Deletions cut 2 bases from V and 0 bases from J, with 8 bases between. This CDR3 is built from 16 residues. The CDR3 sequence is CASSQQDSSGANVLTF. CDR3 DNA: TGCGCCAGCAGTCAACAGGACAGCTCTGGGGCCAACGTCCTGACTTTC.

The J gene is TRBJ2-3, the V gene TRBV9; D is unclear. This CDR3 contains 15 residues. Per germline, CDR1 SGDLS and CDR2 YYNGEE. Trimming shortened V by 1 base and J by 9 bases, and 18 bases separated the two germline ends. The CDR3 protein is CASSVMISPEATQYF. Written as DNA, the CDR3 is TGTGCCAGCAGCGTAATGATTAGCCCCGAGGCAACGCAGTATTTT.

The chain carries TRBV27 and TRBJ1-1, with D perhaps matching TRBD1 (6 bases). Germline assignment: CDR1 MNHEY and CDR2 SMNVEV (reference sequence). CDR3 length: 15 residues. V was cut by 6 bases and J by 1 base, with 15 bases left in between. CDR3 protein: CASRLIRGANTEAFF. CDR3 coding DNA: TGTGCCAGCAGACTAATTCGGGGGGCGAACACTGAAGCTTTCTTT.

The chain recombines TRBV5-1 with TRBJ2-7; TRBD2 matches 9 bases. Germline CDR1 and CDR2: SGHRS and YFSETQ. J gave up 3 bases and V 4 bases, and 5 bases lay outside the gene matches. The length of the CDR3 is 14 residues. The CDR3 region has the DNA TGCGCCAGCAGCGAAGCGGGGGGACTCTACGAGCAGTACTTC. This translates into CASSEAGGLYEQYF.

The chain combines TRBV5-1 with TRBJ2-3; D remains ambiguous. The CDR3 length is 14 residues. Trimming took off 4 bases at V and 0 bases at J, with 9 bases between the two ends. Germline V gene lookup returns CDR1 SGHRS and CDR2 YFSETQ. CDR3 in amino acids: CASSQELSTDTQYF. In DNA form, the CDR3 reads TGCGCCAGCAGCCAAGAGTTGAGCACAGATACGCAGTATTTT.

The rearrangement uses TRBV27 and TRBJ2-3, with a weak D call TRBD1 (6 bases). CDR1 and CDR2 from the germline V gene are MNHEY and SMNVEV (reference sequence). The V end was cut by 7 bases, the J end by 6 bases, with 17 bases between. There are 14 residues in the CDR3. CDR3 region: CASTLVGATDTQYF. The DNA of the CDR3 is TGTGCCAGCACCCTGGTGGGGGCAACGGATACGCAGTATTTT.

The rearrangement joins TRBV9 to TRBJ2-3; possible D gene TRBD1, 5 bases. Deletions cut 4 bases from V and 5 bases from J, with 17 bases between. CDR3 size: 15 residues. CDR1 and CDR2 from the germline V gene are SGDLS and YYNGEE. In DNA form, the CDR3 reads TGTGCCAGCAGCCCCCCGGCAGGGTCCCTAGATACGCAGTATTTT. Its protein is CASSPPAGSLDTQYF. Full variable domain (rest looked up from reference TRBV9 and TRBJ2-3): DSGVTQTPKHLITATGQRVTLRCSPRSGDLSVYWYQQSLDQGLQFLIQYYNGEERAKGNILERFSAQQFPDLHSELNLSSLELGDSALYFCASSPPAGSLDTQYFGPGTRLTVL.